This TCR beta chain was sequenced in a study of blood T cell repertoires in COVID-19. TCRdb keeps only in-frame clones here, not all; method: immunoSEQ multiplex PCR. This table holds roughly 140,000 clones, 80% found once. Germline CDR1 reads SGHRS; CDR2 reads YFSETQ. The V end lost 0 bases, the J end lost 7 bases, and 23 bases lay between the germline ends. CDR3 length equals 18 residues. The TCR originated in a woman between 45 and 65 years old with acute or convalescent COVID-19. Specimen: peripheral blood. The chain links TRBV5-1 to TRBJ1-5; maybe TRBD1 (6 bases). Here the CDR3 reads CASSLDPGAGNWGQPQHF. The CDR3 DNA reads TGCGCCAGCAGCTTGGATCCAGGGGCCGGGAATTGGGGACAGCCCCAGCATTTT.